This T cell receptor beta chain was retrieved from a study of control samples from healthy donors and cancer patients. TCRdb's table, derived via immunoSEQ multiplex PCR, lists solely in-frame clones and lacks some. The sample contains about 140,000 clones, around 90% of which appear only once. Between the trimmed V and J ends, which lost 6 bases and 8 bases, there was a span of 11 bases. This CDR3 spans 12 amino acids. Sequenced: blood. This clonotype was sampled from a man younger than 30 in good health. This chain uses TRBV12-3 or TRBV12-4 with TRBJ1-3; D not resolved. CDR3 in amino acids: CASRKEVDTIYF. Written as DNA, the CDR3 is TGTGCCAGCAGGAAAGAGGTGGACACCATATATTTT.